These 26 T cell receptor beta chains were all obtained from the same sample, sequenced in a study of blood T cells in healthy people across ages. The second PCR ran 7 to 11 cycles with a sample-barcoded 5' primer and J-beta primers. TCRdb re-called the 5' RACE reads through MiXCR, storing one row per CDR3 protein. The data hold fewer than 800,000 distinct CDR3 sequences, with less than 40% observed a single time. Sequenced input: blood. The origin of the receptors is an elderly woman in good health.

The rearrangement uses TRBV11-2 and TRBJ2-3; 9 bases map to TRBD2. Germline-derived CDR1 and CDR2 are SGHAT and FQNNGV. Germline trimming cut 3 bases from V and 1 base from J; bases unmatched to any gene: 8. The CDR3 runs to 17 residues. The CDR3 nucleotides are TGTGCCAGCAGCTTCGCGGGGGGGCCGGCTCGCACAGATACGCAGTATTTT. This encodes CASSFAGGPARTDTQYF.

There are many counts of this clonotype. V is TRBV7-9 and J is TRBJ2-1; D unclear. Germline CDR1 SEHNR, CDR2 FQNEAQ (reference sequence). Trimming cost V 0 bases and J 2 bases, with 5 bases left between them. This CDR3 spans 14 amino acids. The CDR3 bases are TGTGCCAGCAGCTTAGCGGTCACCTACAATGAGCAGTTCTTC. This encodes CASSLAVTYNEQFF.

This clonotype was seen at least ten times. The rearrangement uses TRBV5-6 and TRBJ2-3, with D unresolved. The CDR3 length is 14 residues. Looked up from germline, CDR1 is SGHDT and CDR2 is YYEEEE. The V and J ends lost 1 base and 4 bases respectively, with 10 bases between them. The CDR3 loop is CASSLSPDSDTQYF. As DNA, the CDR3 is TGTGCCAGCAGCTTGTCGCCAGACTCAGATACGCAGTATTTT.

There are a few counts of this clonotype. This may be a read error, as it is one base from a much larger clone. The chain recombines TRBV7-9 with TRBJ2-7, with 7 positions matching TRBD2. This CDR3 region has 14 residues. The germline CDR1 and CDR2 sequences are SEHNR and FQNEAQ (reference sequence). V shed 5 bases and J 7 bases; nucleotides not matched to a gene: 11. The CDR3 region has the DNA TGTGCCAGCAGCGAGCGGGGCATGTACAATGAGCAGTACTTC. Translation gives CASSERGMYNEQYF.

This clonotype was seen a handful of times. This chain's CDR3 is CASSFTTVRADTQYF. The CDR3 coding sequence is TGTGCCAGCAGTTTCACGACAGTGAGAGCAGATACGCAGTATTTT. The chain has TRBV12-3 or TRBV12-4 and TRBJ2-3, with D maybe TRBD1 (5 bases). The germline V and J ends were trimmed by 3 bases and 4 bases, with 14 bases remaining between them. The CDR3 is 15 residues long.

The genes are TRBV20-1 and TRBJ1-4; D remains unclear. The germline V gene encodes CDR1 DFQATT and CDR2 SNEGSKA (reference sequence). This CDR3 contains 15 residues. V lost 4 bases to trimming and J lost 8 bases, with 20 bases between them. Written as DNA, the CDR3 is TGCAGTGCTACCTTCGGACTGCGACTCGGCGAAAAACTGTTTTTT. Its translation: CSATFGLRLGEKLFF.

This clonotype was counted ten times or more. This CDR3 is CASSLTGHPYNEQFF. CDR3 DNA sequence: TGTGCCAGCAGCTTAACGGGACATCCCTACAATGAGCAGTTCTTC. This chain joins TRBV7-8 and TRBJ2-1, with D maybe TRBD1 (6 bases). Trimming removed 2 bases from V and 2 bases from J, with 10 bases in between. Germline CDR1 reads SGHVS; CDR2 reads FQNEAQ. The CDR3 has 15 amino acids.

This clonotype was detected only a few times. J is TRBJ1-1 and V is TRBV20-1; TRBD1 agrees at 7 bases. Germline CDR1 is DFQATT and CDR2 is SNEGSKA (reference sequence). This CDR3 has 13 residues. V shed 5 bases and J 4 bases; nucleotides not matched to a gene: 7. The CDR3 region is CSALRTGSTEAFF. As DNA, the CDR3 is TGCAGTGCTCTCAGGACAGGTTCCACTGAAGCTTTCTTT.

The rearrangement joins TRBV30 to TRBJ2-3; TRBD1 is a possible D gene (5 bases). The germline V gene has CDR1 GTSNPN and CDR2 SVGIG (reference sequence). The CDR3 covers 14 residues. V lost 2 bases and J 4 bases, leaving 13 bases between the germline ends. The CDR3 spells CAWSWGQDPDTQYF. CDR3 bases: TGTGCCTGGAGTTGGGGCCAAGACCCAGATACGCAGTATTTT.

Concerning this clonotype: This sequence may be a read error, since a much larger clone differs from it by one base. The chain is built from TRBV7-8 and TRBJ2-7; tentative D call: TRBD1 (6 bases). This CDR3 spans 15 amino acids. Germline values: CDR1 SGHVS, CDR2 FQNEAQ. Here the CDR3 reads CASSLVRGHSYGQYF. The CDR3 DNA is TGTGCCAGCAGCCTGGTACGGGGACACTCCTACGGGCAGTACTTC.

Ten or more counts support this clonotype. The J gene is TRBJ2-1, the V gene TRBV6-5; 8 bases fit TRBD2. From germline, CDR1 is MNHEY and CDR2 SVGAGI. The J segment lost 3 bases and the V segment lost 7 bases, leaving 8 bases of the junction unmatched. The CDR3 is made up of 15 amino acids. CDR3 amino acids: CASKLSGGGYNEQFF. For the CDR3, the DNA is TGTGCCAGCAAACTGAGCGGGGGAGGCTACAATGAGCAGTTCTTC.

As for this clonotype: The CDR3 ends on some other residue instead of the conserved phenylalanine or tryptophan, so this is likely a read error. The gene calls are TRBV9 and TRBJ2-5; possibly TRBD1 or TRBD2 for D (6 bases each). Looked up from germline, CDR1 is SGDLS and CDR2 is YYNGEE. This CDR3 contains 14 residues. Trimming removed 3 bases from V and 4 bases from J, with 13 bases in between. In DNA, the CDR3 is TGTGCCAGCAGCGAGAGGGGGGCCGGAGAGACCCAGTACCTC. Residues: CASSERGAGETQYL.

The V call is TRBV5-1, the J call TRBJ1-5; tentatively, D is TRBD1 (6 bases). The CDR3 has 14 amino acids. CDR1 SGHRS and CDR2 YFSETQ come from the germline V gene. V lost 1 base, J lost 6 bases, and 11 bases lay in between. The CDR3, as DNA: TGCGCCAGCAGCTTGACAGGGAGGAGTCAGCCCCAGCATTTT. This sequence encodes CASSLTGRSQPQHF.

This clonotype was seen a few times. A read error may explain this, as a much larger clone is one base away. The V call is TRBV5-1, the J call TRBJ2-5; D is perhaps TRBD1 (6 bases). The germline CDR1 and CDR2 sequences are SGHRS and YFSETQ. This CDR3 spans 14 amino acids. The ends were cut back, 3 bases at V and 9 bases at J, with 18 bases in the middle. The CDR3 spells CASSWVDSTRAQYF. The CDR3 DNA reads TGCGCCAGCAGCTGGGTGGACAGTACCCGCGCCCAGTACTTC.

This clonotype was counted ten times or more. The chain has TRBV24-1 and TRBJ2-3; D might be TRBD2 (5 bases). This CDR3 has 16 amino acids. CDR1 and CDR2 from the germline V gene are KGHDR and SFDVKD. V shed 1 base and J shed 3 bases, with 13 bases lying between them. The CDR3 reads CATSDFGRRGTDTQYF. CDR3 nucleotide sequence: TGTGCCACCAGTGATTTCGGGCGGAGAGGGACAGATACGCAGTATTTT.

This clonotype was found many times. The chain employs TRBV15 and TRBJ2-3; D gene unclear. Germline-derived CDR1 and CDR2 are LNHNV and YYDKDF (reference sequence). The CDR3 extends over 16 amino acids. Trimming removed 1 base at V and 5 bases at J, with 16 bases between. CDR3 residues: CATSRGDGNLGDTQYF. The CDR3 bases are TGTGCCACCAGCAGAGGAGACGGCAACCTAGGAGATACGCAGTATTTT.

This clonotype has a handful of counts. The chain uses TRBV20-1 and TRBJ1-5; D not resolved. This CDR3 is built from 14 residues. Germline values: CDR1 DFQATT, CDR2 SNEGSKA (reference sequence). The V end lost 3 bases, the J end lost 0 bases, and 9 bases lay between the germline ends. Written as DNA, the CDR3 is TGCAGTGCTAGGGGGTGGAATAGCAATCAGCCCCAGCATTTT. Its translation is CSARGWNSNQPQHF.

To note about this clonotype: Given a much more abundant clone one base away, this may be a read error. This chain uses TRBV28 with TRBJ2-5, with D perhaps TRBD2 (6 bases). Per the germline V gene, CDR1 is MDHEN and CDR2 is SYDVKM. Trimming removed 6 bases from V and 11 bases from J, with 22 bases in between. The length of the CDR3 is 14 residues. CDR3 in DNA: TGTGCCAGCAGCCCCATGGGTAGCGGCAATGAGCAGTACTTC. It yields the protein CASSPMGSGNEQYF.

This clonotype has only a few counts. This sequence joins TRBV29-1 and TRBJ1-1; D is perhaps TRBD1 (5 bases). Germline-derived CDR1 and CDR2 are SQVTM and ANQGSEA. This CDR3 is built from 12 residues. The CDR3 region is CGEGRKNTEAFF. CDR3 DNA sequence: TGCGGAGAGGGGAGGAAGAACACTGAAGCTTTCTTT.

Ten or more counts support this clonotype. CDR3 nucleotides: TGTGCCAGCAGCGTAGGGGTGAACTCGAAGACGAACTATGGCTACACCTTC. It is translated as CASSVGVNSKTNYGYTF. The chain is built from TRBV9 and TRBJ1-2; D remains unclear. CDR1 is SGDLS and CDR2 is YYNGEE in the germline V gene. Between the trimmed V and J ends, which lost 0 bases and 2 bases, there was a span of 17 bases. This CDR3 is built from 17 residues.

This clonotype was observed many times. The chain has TRBV11-3 and TRBJ2-5; 7 bases agree with TRBD1. The V and J ends lost 1 base and 4 bases, in that order; junction bases with no gene match: 9. The CDR3 is made up of 16 amino acids. Per the germline V gene, CDR1 is SGHNT and CDR2 is YENEEA. The CDR3 sequence: CASSLGQTTGAETQYF. The CDR3 nucleotides are TGTGCCAGCAGCTTAGGGCAGACTACAGGGGCAGAGACCCAGTACTTC.

About this clonotype: One junction end disagrees with the germline gene, perhaps due to a read error. The V call is TRBV29-1, the J call TRBJ1-4; tentative D call: TRBD1 (6 bases). Germline CDR1 and CDR2: SQVTM and ANQGSEA. The CDR3 runs to 15 residues. CDR3 amino acids: CSVGGLGGLVEKRFF. In DNA form, the CDR3 reads TGCAGCGTTGGGGGCCTTGGGGGGCTCGTTGAAAAACGGTTTTTT.

The chain employs TRBV10-3 and TRBJ2-3; 10 nucleotides match TRBD2. CDR3 size: 15 residues. The germline gives CDR1 ENHRY, CDR2 SYGVKD. The V segment lost 3 bases and the J segment 4 bases; nucleotides outside the gene matches: 4. The chain's CDR3 is CAISEPSGSADTQYF. CDR3 nucleotides: TGTGCCATCAGTGAACCTAGCGGGAGTGCAGATACGCAGTATTTT.

This clonotype was observed at least ten times. The chain uses TRBV12-3 or TRBV12-4 and TRBJ1-1, with 7 bases aligning to TRBD1. This CDR3 region has 13 residues. V lost 11 bases to trimming and J lost 3 bases; unmatched junction nucleotides: 9. CDR3 DNA: TGTGCCTTACAGGGGTGGGAGGACACTGAAGCTTTCTTT. It translates to CALQGWEDTEAFF.

Points on this clonotype: At one of its ends the junction is not consistent with the germline gene, which may arise from a read error. The V gene is TRBV7-9, the J gene TRBJ1-2; TRBD1 agrees at 11 bases. This CDR3 region has 15 residues. The germline V gene has CDR1 SEHNR and CDR2 FQNEAQ (reference sequence). The CDR3: CASSSSWTGGYGDTF. In DNA, the CDR3 is TGTGCCAGCAGCTCCTCATGGACAGGGGGCTATGGCGACACCTTC.

The CDR3 sequence is CASSFSGGAYTNEQFF. DNA of the CDR3: TGTGCCAGCAGCTTCTCCGGGGGGGCCTATACAAATGAGCAGTTCTTC. This chain connects TRBV7-3 to TRBJ2-1; 8 nucleotides line up with TRBD2. From germline, CDR1 is SGHTA and CDR2 FQGTGA. The CDR3 sequence is 16 residues long. Germline trimming cut 3 bases from V and 7 bases from J; bases unmatched to any gene: 11.